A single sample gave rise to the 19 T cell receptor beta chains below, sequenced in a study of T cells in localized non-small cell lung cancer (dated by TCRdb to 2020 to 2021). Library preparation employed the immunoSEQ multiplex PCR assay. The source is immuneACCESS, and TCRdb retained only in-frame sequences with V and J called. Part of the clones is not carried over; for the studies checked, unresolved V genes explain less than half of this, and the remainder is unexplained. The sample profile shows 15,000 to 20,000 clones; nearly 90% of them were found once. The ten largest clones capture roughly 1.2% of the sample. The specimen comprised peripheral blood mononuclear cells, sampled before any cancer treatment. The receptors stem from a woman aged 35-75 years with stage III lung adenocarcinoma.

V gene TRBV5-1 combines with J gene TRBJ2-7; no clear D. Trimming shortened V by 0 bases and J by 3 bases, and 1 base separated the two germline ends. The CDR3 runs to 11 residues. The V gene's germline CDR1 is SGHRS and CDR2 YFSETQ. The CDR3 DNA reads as TGCGCCAGCAGCTTGGGCTACGAGCAGTACTTC. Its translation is CASSLGYEQYF.

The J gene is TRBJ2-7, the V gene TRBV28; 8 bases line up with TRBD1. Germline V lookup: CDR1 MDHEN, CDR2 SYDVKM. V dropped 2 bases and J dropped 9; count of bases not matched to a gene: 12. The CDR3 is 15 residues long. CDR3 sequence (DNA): TGTGCCAGCAGTTTAAATGGGTCGGACAGGGAAGGGCAGTACTTC. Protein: CASSLNGSDREGQYF.

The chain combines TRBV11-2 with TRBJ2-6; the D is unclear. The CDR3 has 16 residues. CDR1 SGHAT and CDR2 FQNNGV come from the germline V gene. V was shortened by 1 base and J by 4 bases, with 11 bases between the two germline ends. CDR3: CASSLALISGANVLTF. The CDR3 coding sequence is TGTGCCAGCAGCTTAGCCCTAATTTCCGGGGCCAACGTCCTGACTTTC.

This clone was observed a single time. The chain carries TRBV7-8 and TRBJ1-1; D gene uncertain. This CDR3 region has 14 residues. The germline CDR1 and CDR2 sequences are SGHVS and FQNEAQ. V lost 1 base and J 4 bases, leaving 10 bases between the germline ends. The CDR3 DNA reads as TGTGCCAGCAGCTTAGACCGACCGACCACTGAAGCTTTCTTT. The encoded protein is CASSLDRPTTEAFF.

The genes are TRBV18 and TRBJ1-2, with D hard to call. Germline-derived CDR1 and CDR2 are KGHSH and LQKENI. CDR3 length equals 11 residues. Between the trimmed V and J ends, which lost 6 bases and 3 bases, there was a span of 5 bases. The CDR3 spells CASSADYGYTF. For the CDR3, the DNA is TGTGCCAGCTCGGCTGACTATGGCTACACCTTC.

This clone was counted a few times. In DNA form, the CDR3 reads TGTGCCAGCAGCTTAGACAGCCGTTATTCACCCCTCCACTTT. Protein sequence: CASSLDSRYSPLHF. The chain carries TRBV7-9 and TRBJ1-6; no clear D. The CDR3 covers 14 residues. The V and J ends lost 1 base and 8 bases respectively, with 9 bases between them. Germline V gives CDR1 SEHNR, CDR2 FQNEAQ (reference sequence).

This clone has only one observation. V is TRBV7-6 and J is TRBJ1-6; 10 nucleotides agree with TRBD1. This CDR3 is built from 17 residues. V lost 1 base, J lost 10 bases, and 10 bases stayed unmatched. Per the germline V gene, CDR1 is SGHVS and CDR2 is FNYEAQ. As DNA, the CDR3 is TGTGCCAGCAGCTTAGAATCTACTGGGACAGGGGACTCACCCCTCCACTTT. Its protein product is CASSLESTGTGDSPLHF.

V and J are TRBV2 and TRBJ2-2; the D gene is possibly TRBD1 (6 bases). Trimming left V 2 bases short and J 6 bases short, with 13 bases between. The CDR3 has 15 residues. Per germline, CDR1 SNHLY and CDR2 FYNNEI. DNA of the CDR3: TGTGCCAGCAGTGAATCAGGGCAGGGGCCCGGGGAGCTGTTTTTT. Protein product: CASSESGQGPGELFF.

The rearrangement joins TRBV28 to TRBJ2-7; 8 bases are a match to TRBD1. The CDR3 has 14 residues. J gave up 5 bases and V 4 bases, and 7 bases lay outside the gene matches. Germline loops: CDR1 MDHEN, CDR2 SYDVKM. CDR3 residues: CASSSRTGRNEQYF. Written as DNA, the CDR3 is TGTGCCAGCAGTTCCCGGACAGGGAGGAACGAGCAGTACTTC.

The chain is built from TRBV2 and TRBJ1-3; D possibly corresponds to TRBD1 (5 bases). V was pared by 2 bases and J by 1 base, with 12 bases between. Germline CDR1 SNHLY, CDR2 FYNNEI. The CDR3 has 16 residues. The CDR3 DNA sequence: TGTGCCAGCAGTGAAAACAGGTTCCCATCTGGAAACACCATATATTTT. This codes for CASSENRFPSGNTIYF.

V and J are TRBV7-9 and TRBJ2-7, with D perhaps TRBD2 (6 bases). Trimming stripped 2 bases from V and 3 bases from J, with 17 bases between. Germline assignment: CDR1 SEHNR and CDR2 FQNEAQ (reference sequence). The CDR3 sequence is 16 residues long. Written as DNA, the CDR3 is TGTGCCAGCAGCTTATCTTCCGGGACTGTCTTCTACGAGCAGTACTTC. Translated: CASSLSSGTVFYEQYF.

In nucleotides, the CDR3 is TGTGCCAGCAGTGTGGATGGGGCTGGGGCCAACGTCCTGACTTTC. Residues: CASSVDGAGANVLTF. The rearrangement uses TRBV2 and TRBJ2-6; D is uncertain. The CDR3 has 15 residues. Germline V gene lookup returns CDR1 SNHLY and CDR2 FYNNEI. The V and J ends lost 4 bases and 2 bases respectively, with 9 bases between them.

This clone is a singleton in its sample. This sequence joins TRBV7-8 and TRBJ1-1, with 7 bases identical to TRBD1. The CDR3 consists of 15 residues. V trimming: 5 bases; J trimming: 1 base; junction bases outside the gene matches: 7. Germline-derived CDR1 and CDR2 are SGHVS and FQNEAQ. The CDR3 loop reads CASSVHRDRNTEAFF. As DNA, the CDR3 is TGTGCCAGCAGCGTACACCGGGACAGGAACACTGAAGCTTTCTTT.

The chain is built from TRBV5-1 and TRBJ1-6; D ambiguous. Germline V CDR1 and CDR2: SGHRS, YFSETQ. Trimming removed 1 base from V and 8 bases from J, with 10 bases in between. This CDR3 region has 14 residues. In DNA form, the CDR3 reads TGCGCCAGCAGCTTGTTGGGCTCGGATTCACCCCTCCACTTT. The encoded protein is CASSLLGSDSPLHF.

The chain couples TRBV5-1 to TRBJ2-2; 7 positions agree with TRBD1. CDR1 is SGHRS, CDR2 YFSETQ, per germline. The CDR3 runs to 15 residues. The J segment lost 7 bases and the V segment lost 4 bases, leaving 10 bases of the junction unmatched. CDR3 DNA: TGCGCCAGCAGCCTCCCCACAGGGGCGAACGGGGAGCTGTTTTTT. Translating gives CASSLPTGANGELFF.

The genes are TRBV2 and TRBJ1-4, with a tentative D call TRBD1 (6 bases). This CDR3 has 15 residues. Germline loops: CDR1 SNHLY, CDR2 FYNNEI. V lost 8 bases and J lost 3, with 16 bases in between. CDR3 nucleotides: TGTGCCAGCGCCTTAGGGGGGGCGGCTAATGAAAAACTGTTTTTT. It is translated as CASALGGAANEKLFF.

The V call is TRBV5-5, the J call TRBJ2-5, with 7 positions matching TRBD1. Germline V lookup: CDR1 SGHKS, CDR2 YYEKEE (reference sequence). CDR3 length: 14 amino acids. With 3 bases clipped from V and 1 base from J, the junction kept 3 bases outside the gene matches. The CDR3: CASSSGQAQETQYF. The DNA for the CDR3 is TGTGCCAGCAGCTCCGGACAGGCCCAAGAGACCCAGTACTTC.

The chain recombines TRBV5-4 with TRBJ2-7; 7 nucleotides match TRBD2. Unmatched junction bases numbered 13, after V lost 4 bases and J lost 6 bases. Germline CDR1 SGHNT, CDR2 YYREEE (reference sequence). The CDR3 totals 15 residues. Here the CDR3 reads CASSPGGGSQGEQYF. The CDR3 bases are TGTGCCAGCAGCCCGGGAGGTGGGTCCCAGGGCGAGCAGTACTTC.

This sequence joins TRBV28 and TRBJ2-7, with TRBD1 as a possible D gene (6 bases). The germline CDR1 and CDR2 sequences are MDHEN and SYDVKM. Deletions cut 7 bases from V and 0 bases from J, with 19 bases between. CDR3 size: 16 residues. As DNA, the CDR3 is TGTGCCAGCACTTCTCCGGGACAAAGGAGCTCCTACGAGCAGTACTTC. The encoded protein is CASTSPGQRSSYEQYF.